The 16 T cell receptor beta chains reported below all come from one sample, sequenced in a study of blood T cell repertoires in COVID-19. Only in-frame clones appear in the TCRdb table, and some are missing; sequencing was by immunoSEQ multiplex PCR. The sample has approximately 210,000 clones, around 82% seen once. Sequenced: peripheral blood. The receptors derive from a woman aged 80 or older with acute or convalescent COVID-19.

The V and J genes are TRBV11-1 and TRBJ2-7; D is unresolved. Germline lookup yields CDR1 SGHAT and CDR2 FQDESV (reference sequence). CDR3 length: 14 residues. The ends were cut back, 4 bases at V and 3 bases at J, with 13 bases in the middle. Here the CDR3 reads CASSSSLGRYEQYF. The CDR3 DNA sequence: TGTGCCAGCAGCTCGTCCCTAGGTCGCTACGAGCAGTACTTC.

The chain links TRBV18 to TRBJ1-1; TRBD1 agrees at 7 bases. The ends lost 6 bases at V and 4 bases at J; junction bases unmatched: 17. CDR1 KGHSH and CDR2 LQKENI come from the germline V gene. The CDR3 covers 17 residues. For the CDR3, the DNA is TGTGCCAGCTCTCCAACTTTTTCACAGGGGTTGAGCACTGAAGCTTTCTTT. It specifies CASSPTFSQGLSTEAFF.

The chain couples TRBV27 to TRBJ1-6, with no clear D. CDR1 is MNHEY and CDR2 is SMNVEV in the germline V gene (reference sequence). V was shortened by 3 bases and J by 6 bases, with 9 bases between the two germline ends. This CDR3 contains 14 residues. CDR3 amino acids: CASSLERVNSPLHF. DNA of the CDR3: TGTGCCAGCAGTTTGGAGCGGGTTAATTCACCCCTCCACTTT.

This clone was seen once. The rearrangement links TRBV28 to TRBJ1-1; unclear D gene. The germline gives CDR1 MDHEN, CDR2 SYDVKM. This CDR3 region has 11 residues. V was pared by 8 bases and J by 1 base, with 5 bases between. CDR3 bases: TGTGCCAGCTGGCAGAACACTGAAGCTTTCTTT. Protein product: CASWQNTEAFF. The full variable domain, in which reference TRBV28 and TRBJ1-1 provide the parts outside the CDR3, is DVKVTQSSRYLVKRTGEKVFLECVQDMDHENMFWYRQDPGLGLRLIYFSYDVKMKEKGDIPEGYSVSREKKERFSLILESASTNQTSMYLCASWQNTEAFFGQGTRLTVV.

The chain links TRBV21-1 to TRBJ2-7; the table's D gene call, TRBD1, was not cross checked with the DNA. TRBV21-1 is assigned pseudogene status. This CDR3 spans 11 amino acids. CDR3 protein: CASSTTGTLDF. The CDR3 coding sequence is TGTGCCAGCAGCACAACCGGGACACTTGATTTC.

The V call is TRBV7-9, the J call TRBJ1-1; D remains unclear. Germline lookup yields CDR1 SEHNR and CDR2 FQNEAQ (reference sequence). Trimming pared 0 bases from V and 5 bases from J, leaving 7 bases between. The CDR3 totals 13 residues. In DNA form, the CDR3 reads TGTGCCAGCAGCTTAGCCCCCGGGACTGAAGCTTTCTTT. Translation gives CASSLAPGTEAFF.

V usage is TRBV27 and J usage is TRBJ1-1, with TRBD1 as a possible D gene (6 bases). CDR3 length equals 13 residues. V lost 4 bases and J 5 bases, leaving 11 bases between the germline ends. The germline gives CDR1 MNHEY, CDR2 SMNVEV (reference sequence). The CDR3 nucleotides are TGTGCCAGCAGTTACAGGGAGGGTACTGAAGCTTTCTTT. Translation: CASSYREGTEAFF.

This clone was seen a single time. The rearrangement joins TRBV5-1 to TRBJ2-4; weak D call: TRBD2 (5 bases). Trimming shortened V by 1 base and J by 1 base, and 18 bases separated the two germline ends. The CDR3 contains 18 residues. CDR1 is SGHRS, CDR2 YFSETQ, per germline. The CDR3 coding sequence is TGCGCCAGCAGCTTGCGGACGGACTCGGGGTGGGCCAAAAACATTCAGTACTTC. Translated, it gives CASSLRTDSGWAKNIQYF.

V gene TRBV11-3 combines with J gene TRBJ1-1, with D perhaps TRBD1 (5 bases). Between the trimmed V and J ends, which lost 0 bases and 3 bases, there was a span of 11 bases. The CDR3 covers 15 residues. In germline, CDR1 is SGHNT, CDR2 YENEEA. CDR3 sequence (DNA): TGTGCCAGCAGCTTAGATTGGAGGGGAGACACTGAAGCTTTCTTT. Its translation: CASSLDWRGDTEAFF.

The chain employs TRBV30 and TRBJ1-4, with D tentatively TRBD1 (5 bases). In germline, CDR1 is GTSNPN, CDR2 SVGIG (reference sequence). The CDR3 length is 14 residues. Trimming shortened V by 4 bases and J by 7 bases, and 16 bases separated the two germline ends. The CDR3 sequence: CAWTPGDWGEKLFF. The CDR3 nucleotides read TGTGCCTGGACGCCCGGGGACTGGGGTGAAAAACTGTTTTTT.

The chain carries TRBV28 and TRBJ1-2; 7 positions match TRBD1. V dropped 11 bases and J dropped 2; count of bases not matched to a gene: 11. This CDR3 spans 14 amino acids. Germline CDR1 is MDHEN and CDR2 is SYDVKM. For the CDR3, the DNA is TGTGCCGCTGGTAGGGGGCTAGCGAACTATGGCTACACCTTC. This sequence encodes CAAGRGLANYGYTF.

The CDR3 DNA reads as TGTGCCAGCAGCGTAGATGAGTTTCAGCCCCAGCATTTT. It yields the protein CASSVDEFQPQHF. The chain recombines TRBV9 with TRBJ1-5, with D uncertain. The CDR3 consists of 13 residues. V shed 0 bases and J shed 6 bases, with 7 bases lying between them. The V gene's germline CDR1 is SGDLS and CDR2 YYNGEE.

V usage is TRBV7-3 and J usage is TRBJ1-2; 12 nucleotides match TRBD1. The V gene's germline CDR1 is SGHTA and CDR2 FQGTGA. V lost 0 bases to trimming and J lost 8 bases; unmatched junction nucleotides: 10. The CDR3 is 17 residues long. CDR3: CASSLTQGDRGRRGYTF. The CDR3 nucleotides are TGTGCCAGCAGCTTAACTCAGGGGGACAGGGGGCGTAGAGGCTACACCTTC.

This clone was counted once. The chain carries TRBV11-2 and TRBJ1-1, with 7 nucleotides matching TRBD1. Unmatched junction bases numbered 20, after V lost 5 bases and J lost 5 bases. The CDR3 has 18 residues. CDR1 and CDR2 (germline): SGHAT, FQNNGV. In DNA, the CDR3 is TGTGCCAGCAGCCCGAACCGGGACAGCCTACTCCTGAGGACTGAAGCTTTCTTT. It encodes CASSPNRDSLLLRTEAFF.

The chain carries TRBV21-1 and TRBJ1-5; the D call TRBD1 from the table was never checked on the DNA. TRBV21-1 is reported as a pseudogene. This CDR3 has 17 residues. CDR3 coding DNA: TGTGCCAGCAGCAAAGAACTCCGGGACAGGGGTCCTCAGCCCCAGCATTTT. This codes for CASSKELRDRGPQPQHF.

The chain carries TRBV7-3 and TRBJ2-5; 8 bases match TRBD2. Germline trimming cut 5 bases from V and 5 bases from J; bases unmatched to any gene: 7. The CDR3 is made up of 14 amino acids. Germline CDR1 and CDR2: SGHTA and FQGTGA. CDR3 residues: CASSPGLERETQYF. The CDR3 nucleotides are TGTGCCAGCAGCCCGGGACTAGAGAGGGAGACCCAGTACTTC.